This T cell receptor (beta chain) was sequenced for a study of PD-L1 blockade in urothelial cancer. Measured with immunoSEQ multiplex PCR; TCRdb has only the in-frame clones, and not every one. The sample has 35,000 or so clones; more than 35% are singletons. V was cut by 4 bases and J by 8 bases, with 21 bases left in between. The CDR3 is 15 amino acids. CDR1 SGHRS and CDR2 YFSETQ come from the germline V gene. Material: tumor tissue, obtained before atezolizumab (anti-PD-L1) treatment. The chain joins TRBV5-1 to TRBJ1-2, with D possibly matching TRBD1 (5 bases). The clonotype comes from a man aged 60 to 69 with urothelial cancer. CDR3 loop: CASSLTPAGGWGYTF. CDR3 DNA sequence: TGCGCCAGCAGCCTAACCCCGGCTGGGGGTTGGGGCTACACCTTC.